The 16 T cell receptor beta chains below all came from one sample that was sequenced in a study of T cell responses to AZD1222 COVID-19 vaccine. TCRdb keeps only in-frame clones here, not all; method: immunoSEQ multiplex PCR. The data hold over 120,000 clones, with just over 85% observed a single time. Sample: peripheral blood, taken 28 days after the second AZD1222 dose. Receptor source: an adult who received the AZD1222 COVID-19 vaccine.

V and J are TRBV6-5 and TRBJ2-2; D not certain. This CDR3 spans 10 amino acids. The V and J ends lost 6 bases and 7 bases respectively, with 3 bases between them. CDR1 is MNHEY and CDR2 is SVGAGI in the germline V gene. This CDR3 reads CASRNGELFF. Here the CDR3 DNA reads TGTGCCAGCAGAAACGGGGAGCTGTTTTTT.

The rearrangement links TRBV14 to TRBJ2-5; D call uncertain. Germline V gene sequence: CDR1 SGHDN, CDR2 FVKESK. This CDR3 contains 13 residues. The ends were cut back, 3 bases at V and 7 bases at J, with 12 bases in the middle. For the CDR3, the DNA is TGTGCCAGCAGCCATAATGTGGATACGACCCAGTACTTC. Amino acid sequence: CASSHNVDTTQYF.

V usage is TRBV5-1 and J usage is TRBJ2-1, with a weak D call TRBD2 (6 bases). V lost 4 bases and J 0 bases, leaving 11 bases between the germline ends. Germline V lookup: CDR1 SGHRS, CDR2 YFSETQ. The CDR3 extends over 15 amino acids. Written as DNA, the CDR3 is TGCGCCAGCAGCCTAGCGCCTAGCTCCTACAATGAGCAGTTCTTC. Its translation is CASSLAPSSYNEQFF.

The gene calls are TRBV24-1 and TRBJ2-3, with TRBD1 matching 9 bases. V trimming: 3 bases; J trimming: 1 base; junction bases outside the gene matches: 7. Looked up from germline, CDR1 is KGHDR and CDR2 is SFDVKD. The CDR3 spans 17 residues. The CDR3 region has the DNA TGTGCCACCAGTGATGTACAGGGGGCAGGCGGCACAGATACGCAGTATTTT. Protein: CATSDVQGAGGTDTQYF.

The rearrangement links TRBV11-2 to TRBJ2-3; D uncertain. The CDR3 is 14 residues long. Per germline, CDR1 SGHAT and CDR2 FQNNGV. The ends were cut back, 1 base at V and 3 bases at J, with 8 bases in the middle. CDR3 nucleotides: TGTGCCAGCAGCTTAGGGAGTTTGACAGATACGCAGTATTTT. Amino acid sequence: CASSLGSLTDTQYF.

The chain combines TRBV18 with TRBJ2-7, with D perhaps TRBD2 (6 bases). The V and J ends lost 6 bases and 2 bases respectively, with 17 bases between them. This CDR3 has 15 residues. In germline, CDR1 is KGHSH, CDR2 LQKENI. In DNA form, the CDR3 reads TGTGCCAGCTCGTCATTTAGCGGACCCGCCTACGAGCAGTACTTC. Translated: CASSSFSGPAYEQYF.

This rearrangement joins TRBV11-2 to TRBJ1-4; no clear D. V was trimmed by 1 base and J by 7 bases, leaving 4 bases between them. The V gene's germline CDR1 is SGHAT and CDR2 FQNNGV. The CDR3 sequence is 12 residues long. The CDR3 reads CASSLGSEKLFF. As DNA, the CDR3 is TGTGCCAGCAGCTTAGGGAGTGAAAAACTGTTTTTT.

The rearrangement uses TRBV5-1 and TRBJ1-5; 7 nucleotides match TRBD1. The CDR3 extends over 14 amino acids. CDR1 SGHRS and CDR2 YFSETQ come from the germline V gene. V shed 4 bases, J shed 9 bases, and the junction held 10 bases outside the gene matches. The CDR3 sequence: CASSVTGMEGPQHF. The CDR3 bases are TGCGCCAGCAGCGTGACAGGGATGGAAGGGCCCCAGCATTTT.

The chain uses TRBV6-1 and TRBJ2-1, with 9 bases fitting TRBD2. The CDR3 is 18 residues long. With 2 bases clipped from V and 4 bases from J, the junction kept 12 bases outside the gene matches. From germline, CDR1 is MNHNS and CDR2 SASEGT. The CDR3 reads CASSESLWGSGGYNEQFF. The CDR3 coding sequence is TGTGCCAGCAGTGAATCCCTTTGGGGTAGCGGGGGATACAATGAGCAGTTCTTC.

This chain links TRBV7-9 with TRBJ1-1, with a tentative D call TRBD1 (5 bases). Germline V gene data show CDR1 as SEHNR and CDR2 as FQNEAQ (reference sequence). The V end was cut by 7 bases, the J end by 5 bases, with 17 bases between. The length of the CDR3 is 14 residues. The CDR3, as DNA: TGTGCCAGCATTGGAGAACGGGAGGGGACTGAAGCTTTCTTT. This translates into CASIGEREGTEAFF.

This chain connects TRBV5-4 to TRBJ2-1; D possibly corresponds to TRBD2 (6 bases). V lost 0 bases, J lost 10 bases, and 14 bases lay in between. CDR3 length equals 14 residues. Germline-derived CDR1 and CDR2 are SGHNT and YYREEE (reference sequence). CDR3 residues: CASSLEGLPGEQFF. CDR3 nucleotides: TGTGCCAGCAGCTTGGAGGGACTTCCTGGGGAGCAGTTCTTC.

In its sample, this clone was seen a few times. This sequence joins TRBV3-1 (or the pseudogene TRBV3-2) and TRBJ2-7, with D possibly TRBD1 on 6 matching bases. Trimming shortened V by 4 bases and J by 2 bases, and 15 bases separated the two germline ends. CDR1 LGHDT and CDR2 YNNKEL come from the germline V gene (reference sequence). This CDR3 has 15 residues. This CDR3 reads CASSLGITGPYEQYF. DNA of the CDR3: TGTGCCAGCAGCCTCGGGATTACAGGGCCCTACGAGCAGTACTTC.

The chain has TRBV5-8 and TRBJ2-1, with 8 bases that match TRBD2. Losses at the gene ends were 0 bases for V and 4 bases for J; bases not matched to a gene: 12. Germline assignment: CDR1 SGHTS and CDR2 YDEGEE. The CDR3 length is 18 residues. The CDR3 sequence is CASSLELAVGGLYNEQFF. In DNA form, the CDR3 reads TGTGCCAGCAGCTTGGAACTAGCGGTCGGGGGCCTGTACAATGAGCAGTTCTTC. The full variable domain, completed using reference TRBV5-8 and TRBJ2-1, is EAGVTQSPTHLIKTRGQQATLRCSPISGHTSVYWYQQALGLGLQFLLWYDEGEERNRGNFPPRFSGRQFPNYSSELNVNALELEDSALYLCASSLELAVGGLYNEQFFGPGTRLTVL.

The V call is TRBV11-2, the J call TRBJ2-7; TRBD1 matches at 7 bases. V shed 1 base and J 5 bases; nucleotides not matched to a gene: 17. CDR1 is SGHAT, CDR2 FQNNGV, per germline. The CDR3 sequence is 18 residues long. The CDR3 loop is CASSLVGAGGDAADEQYF. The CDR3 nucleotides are TGTGCCAGCAGCTTAGTGGGGGCAGGGGGTGATGCGGCCGACGAGCAGTACTTC.

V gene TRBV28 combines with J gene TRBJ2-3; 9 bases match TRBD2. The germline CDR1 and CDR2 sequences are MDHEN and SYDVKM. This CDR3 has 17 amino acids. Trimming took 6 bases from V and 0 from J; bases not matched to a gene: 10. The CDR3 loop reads CASSRPFSGGSTDTQYF. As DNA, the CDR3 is TGTGCCAGCAGCCGACCCTTTAGCGGGGGTAGCACAGATACGCAGTATTTT.

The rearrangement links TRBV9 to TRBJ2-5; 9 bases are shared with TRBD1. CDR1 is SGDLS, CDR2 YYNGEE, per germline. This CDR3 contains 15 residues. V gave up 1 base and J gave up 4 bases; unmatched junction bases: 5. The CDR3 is CASSVPGQGVETQYF. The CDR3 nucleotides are TGTGCCAGCAGCGTACCGGGACAGGGTGTAGAGACCCAGTACTTC.